This T cell receptor beta chain was identified during a study of shared clonotypes between healthy human individuals. Study summary: Contributing individuals were two females and a few males aged 18 to 49. Each donor had three CD4 naive, three CD4 memory, two CD8 naive and one CD8 memory plate.

Study results and caveats: Sharing across four donors was highest in naive CD4 (around 5%) and lowest in memory CD8 (around 0.4%). Larger richness was generally estimated for naive than memory subsets.

Some clones are missing from TCRdb's copy, which holds only in-frame ones; the method was immunoSEQ multiplex PCR. The profile covers 190,000 or so clones, with roughly 70% appearing a single time and about 9.4% taken by the ten largest. For this clone: The antigen is not known.

CDR1 and CDR2 (germline): LNHNV, YYDKDF (reference sequence). J lost 6 bases, V lost 1 base, and 11 bases had no gene match. The CDR3 spans 17 residues. Sample: memory CD4+ T cells sorted from blood. Indicated subset: CD45RA-negative fraction. The sequence derives from a man younger than 45 in good health. The rearrangement joins TRBV15 to TRBJ2-3, with 9 positions matching TRBD2. Here the CDR3 reads CATSRGEASGDPDTQYF. The DNA for the CDR3 is TGTGCCACCAGCAGAGGCGAGGCTAGCGGGGATCCGGATACGCAGTATTTT. The full variable domain, rest sourced from reference TRBV15 and TRBJ2-3, is DAMVIQNPRYQVTQFGKPVTLSCSQTLNHNVMYWYQQKSSQAPKLLFHYYDKDFNNEADTPDNFQSRRPNTSFCFLDIRSPGLGDTAMYLCATSRGEASGDPDTQYFGPGTRLTVL.